Listed here are 10 T cell receptor beta chains from one sample, sequenced in a study of blood T cell repertoires in COVID-19. Profiled with immunoSEQ multiplex PCR; TCRdb holds only in-frame clones, not every one. The table includes 200,000 to 250,000 clones, roughly 80% detected once. The sequencing input was peripheral blood. Source of these receptors: a young man with active or convalescent COVID-19.

The chain has TRBV30 and TRBJ2-7, with 12 bases matching TRBD2. The germline V gene encodes CDR1 GTSNPN and CDR2 SVGIG (reference sequence). This CDR3 contains 15 residues. After removal of 0 bases from V and 5 bases from J, the junction contained 5 bases not matched to a gene. CDR3 in DNA: TGTGCCTGGAGTGTACTAGCGGGAGGTTCCCACGAGCAGTACTTC. Amino acids: CAWSVLAGGSHEQYF.

This chain links TRBV3-1 (or the pseudogene TRBV3-2) with TRBJ1-5, with 9 bases aligning to TRBD1. The V and J ends lost 4 bases and 4 bases, in that order; junction bases with no gene match: 2. The CDR3 is 14 residues long. Germline values: CDR1 LGHDT, CDR2 YNNKEL (reference sequence). The CDR3 DNA follows: TGTGCCAGCAGCCGGGGACAGGGAAATCAGCCCCAGCATTTT. It specifies CASSRGQGNQPQHF.

This clone has just one count. The chain joins TRBV7-2 to TRBJ2-7, with D perhaps matching TRBD2 (6 bases). With 5 bases removed from V and 5 bases from J, the gap between germline ends came to 10 bases. Germline V gene sequence: CDR1 SGHTA, CDR2 FQGNSA. This CDR3 contains 12 residues. The CDR3: CASSRGVHEQYF. The CDR3 bases are TGTGCCAGCAGCCGCGGGGTACACGAGCAGTACTTC.

This chain connects TRBV6-6 to TRBJ1-1; D perhaps matches TRBD1 (5 bases). Germline loops: CDR1 MNHNY, CDR2 SVGAGI (reference sequence). V was shortened by 0 bases and J by 11 bases, with 16 bases between the two germline ends. This CDR3 spans 14 amino acids. The CDR3 nucleotides are TGTGCCAGCAGTTACTCAACAGGTCCGATGGGGGCTTTCTTT. Translating it yields CASSYSTGPMGAFF.

This chain uses TRBV10-3 with TRBJ2-7, with 11 bases identical to TRBD2. Per the germline V gene, CDR1 is ENHRY and CDR2 is SYGVKD. J gave up 9 bases and V 0 bases, and 10 bases lay outside the gene matches. The CDR3 is 16 amino acids. CDR3 loop: CAISESSGLAGGRQYF. Here the CDR3 DNA reads TGTGCCATCAGTGAGTCCTCGGGGCTAGCGGGGGGAAGGCAGTACTTC.

This clone came up a few times. The chain couples TRBV30 to TRBJ1-6, with a possible D match to TRBD1 (5 bases). The CDR3 has 16 residues. Germline values: CDR1 GTSNPN, CDR2 SVGIG (reference sequence). Between the trimmed V and J ends, which lost 3 bases and 5 bases, there was a span of 17 bases. CDR3 sequence reads: CAWRMRLGGDNSPLHF. CDR3 nucleotides: TGTGCCTGGAGGATGCGGTTGGGGGGGGATAATTCACCCCTCCACTTT.

The sample holds a few counts of this clone. This chain connects TRBV7-2 to TRBJ2-1, with 8 bases identical to TRBD2. V gave up 4 bases and J gave up 1 base; unmatched junction bases: 15. The CDR3 totals 19 residues. The germline V gene has CDR1 SGHTA and CDR2 FQGNSA. The CDR3 loop reads CASSSRPAGASGSYNEQFF. DNA for the CDR3: TGTGCCAGCAGCTCCCGTCCAGCGGGAGCCAGCGGGTCCTACAATGAGCAGTTCTTC.

The chain has TRBV9 and TRBJ2-3, with D perhaps matching TRBD2 (6 bases). The CDR3 runs to 15 residues. V gave up 4 bases and J gave up 1 base, with 13 bases separating them. Looked up from germline, CDR1 is SGDLS and CDR2 is YYNGEE. The DNA for the CDR3 is TGTGCCAGCAGCTTAACGGGCGGGGGCACAGATACGCAGTATTTT. Its translation: CASSLTGGGTDTQYF. Filled out from reference TRBV9 and TRBJ2-3, the complete variable domain reads DSGVTQTPKHLITATGQRVTLRCSPRSGDLSVYWYQQSLDQGLQFLIQYYNGEERAKGNILERFSAQQFPDLHSELNLSSLELGDSALYFCASSLTGGGTDTQYFGPGTRLTVL.

V and J are TRBV6-5 and TRBJ1-2, with TRBD1 identical over 7 bases. V dropped 7 bases and J dropped 14; count of bases not matched to a gene: 16. Germline CDR1 MNHEY, CDR2 SVGAGI. The CDR3 consists of 13 residues. CDR3 protein: CASKNLGAGTETF. The DNA of the CDR3 is TGTGCCAGCAAAAACTTGGGTGCCGGGACAGAGACCTTC.

This CDR3 reads CALASGNTGELFF. The CDR3 coding sequence is TGTGCCTTGGCTAGCGGGAACACCGGGGAGCTGTTTTTT. V is TRBV30 and J is TRBJ2-2, with TRBD2 matching 7 bases. V was clipped by 7 bases and J by 1 base; unmatched bases: 3. The CDR3 sequence is 13 residues long. The germline V gene encodes CDR1 GTSNPN and CDR2 SVGIG (reference sequence).